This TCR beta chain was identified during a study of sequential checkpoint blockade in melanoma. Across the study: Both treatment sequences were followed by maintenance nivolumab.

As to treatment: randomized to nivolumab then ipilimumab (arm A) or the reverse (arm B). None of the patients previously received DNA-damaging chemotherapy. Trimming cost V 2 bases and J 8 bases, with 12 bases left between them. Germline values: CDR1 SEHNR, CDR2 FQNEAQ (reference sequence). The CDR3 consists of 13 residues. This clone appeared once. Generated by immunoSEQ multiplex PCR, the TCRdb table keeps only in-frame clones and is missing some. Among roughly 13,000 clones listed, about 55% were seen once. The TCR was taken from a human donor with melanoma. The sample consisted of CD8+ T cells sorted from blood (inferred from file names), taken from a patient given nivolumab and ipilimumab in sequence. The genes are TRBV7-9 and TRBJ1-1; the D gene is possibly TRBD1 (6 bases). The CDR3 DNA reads TGTGCCAGCAGCTTAACCACTACAGGGGAAGCTTTCTTT. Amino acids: CASSLTTTGEAFF.